The 25 T cell receptor beta chains reported below all come from one sample, sequenced in a study of T cell responses to AZD1222 COVID-19 vaccine. Clones were read by immunoSEQ multiplex PCR, and TCRdb kept only the in-frame ones, dropping some. The sample lists 90,000 to 120,000 clones; 90% to 95% were seen once. Sequences were derived from peripheral blood, sampled on day 0 of AZD1222 vaccination. The receptors originated from an adult in good health.

The chain combines TRBV19 with TRBJ2-1, with TRBD2 identical over 7 bases. V gave up 3 bases and J gave up 4 bases; unmatched junction bases: 6. The CDR3 runs to 15 residues. Germline values: CDR1 LNHDA, CDR2 SQIVND (reference sequence). The CDR3 protein is CASSMGQGGYNEQFF. The CDR3 nucleotides read TGTGCCAGTAGTATGGGCCAGGGAGGGTACAATGAGCAGTTCTTC.

The genes are TRBV6-5 and TRBJ1-2, with D perhaps TRBD1 (5 bases). With 0 bases removed from V and 2 bases from J, the gap between germline ends came to 10 bases. This CDR3 comprises 15 residues. The germline CDR1 and CDR2 sequences are MNHEY and SVGAGI. The CDR3 nucleotides read TGTGCCAGCAGTTACTCGTCTGGGGGAAACTATGGCTACACCTTC. Protein: CASSYSSGGNYGYTF.

The rearrangement links TRBV9 to TRBJ2-2, with a possible D match to TRBD2 (5 bases). The CDR3 runs to 16 residues. V was cut by 4 bases and J by 2 bases, with 15 bases left in between. In germline, CDR1 is SGDLS, CDR2 YYNGEE. In DNA form, the CDR3 reads TGTGCCAGCAGCCCAAGGATAGCGCCAAACACCGGGGAGCTGTTTTTT. Protein sequence: CASSPRIAPNTGELFF.

The chain uses TRBV2 and TRBJ2-2; maybe TRBD1 (5 bases). V was cut by 7 bases and J by 5 bases, with 11 bases left in between. CDR1 SNHLY and CDR2 FYNNEI come from the germline V gene. CDR3 length: 13 amino acids. This CDR3 is CASTSDSTGELFF. The CDR3 coding sequence is TGTGCCAGCACAAGCGACAGTACCGGGGAGCTGTTTTTT. The full variable domain, in which reference TRBV2 and TRBJ2-2 provide the parts outside the CDR3, is EPEVTQTPSHQVTQMGQEVILRCVPISNHLYFYWYRQILGQKVEFLVSFYNNEISEKSEIFDDQFSVERPDGSNFTLKIRSTKLEDSAMYFCASTSDSTGELFFGEGSRLTVL.

This chain connects TRBV19 to TRBJ1-3; D unclear. Between the trimmed V and J ends, which lost 3 bases and 0 bases, there was a span of 12 bases. Germline values: CDR1 LNHDA, CDR2 SQIVND (reference sequence). This CDR3 has 16 residues. The CDR3 here is CASSMRLSFSGNTIYF. Here the CDR3 DNA reads TGTGCCAGTAGTATGAGACTCTCATTCTCTGGAAACACCATATATTTT. The variable domain in full, with the rest retrieved from reference TRBV19 and TRBJ1-3, is DGGITQSPKYLFRKEGQNVTLSCEQNLNHDAMYWYRQDPGQGLRLIYYSQIVNDFQKGDIAEGYSVSREKKESFPLTVTSAQKNPTAFYLCASSMRLSFSGNTIYFGEGSWLTVV.

V is TRBV5-6 and J is TRBJ1-1; possible D gene TRBD1, 6 bases. Looked up from germline, CDR1 is SGHDT and CDR2 is YYEEEE. This CDR3 has 14 amino acids. Trimming removed 6 bases at V and 4 bases at J, with 16 bases between. CDR3 amino acids: CASNRDGTLTEAFF. The CDR3 DNA reads TGTGCCAGCAACAGGGACGGCACGCTCACTGAAGCTTTCTTT.

The table lists this clone with a count of one. The chain employs TRBV19 and TRBJ2-7, with 7 bases lining up with TRBD1. Germline lookup yields CDR1 LNHDA and CDR2 SQIVND (reference sequence). This CDR3 region has 14 residues. V lost 6 bases and J lost 0; bases outside the gene matches: 5. CDR3 in amino acids: CASSYRDSSYEQYF. CDR3 DNA: TGTGCCAGTAGCTACCGGGACAGCTCCTACGAGCAGTACTTC. Supplemented by reference TRBV19 and TRBJ2-7, the full variable domain reads DGGITQSPKYLFRKEGQNVTLSCEQNLNHDAMYWYRQDPGQGLRLIYYSQIVNDFQKGDIAEGYSVSREKKESFPLTVTSAQKNPTAFYLCASSYRDSSYEQYFGPGTRLTVT.

The chain joins TRBV12-5 to TRBJ2-7, with 12 positions matching TRBD1. The CDR3 totals 17 residues. With 0 bases clipped from V and 7 bases from J, the junction kept 10 bases outside the gene matches. Looked up from germline, CDR1 is LGHNT and CDR2 is FRNRAP. CDR3 sequence (DNA): TGTGCTAGTGGTTTGGTACTTTCGGGACAGGGGGCTGCAGAGCAGTACTTC. This gives the protein CASGLVLSGQGAAEQYF.

The chain combines TRBV7-9 with TRBJ2-7; D may be TRBD1 or TRBD2 (6 bases each). Deletions cut 5 bases from V and 1 base from J, with 9 bases between. Germline values: CDR1 SEHNR, CDR2 FQNEAQ (reference sequence). The length of the CDR3 is 13 residues. The CDR3 region has the DNA TGTGCCAGCAGCAGGGGGGAGTCCTACGAGCAGTACTTC. Its protein product is CASSRGESYEQYF.

The V and J genes are TRBV27 and TRBJ1-1, with D hard to call. V lost 5 bases and J 3 bases, leaving 19 bases between the germline ends. This CDR3 is built from 16 residues. Germline V gene data show CDR1 as MNHEY and CDR2 as SMNVEV (reference sequence). The CDR3 reads CASSPSATTGYTEAFF. DNA for the CDR3: TGTGCCAGCAGTCCCTCTGCCACGACGGGGTACACTGAAGCTTTCTTT.

Here the CDR3 reads CASSQDLAYGYTF. For the CDR3, the DNA is TGCGCCAGCAGCCAAGATCTGGCGTATGGCTACACCTTC. This sequence joins TRBV4-3 and TRBJ1-2; D not resolved. Between the trimmed V and J ends, which lost 0 bases and 5 bases, there was a span of 7 bases. Germline loops: CDR1 LGHNA, CDR2 YSLEER. The CDR3 length is 13 residues.

The V and J genes are TRBV19 and TRBJ1-4; no definite D call. Germline V lookup: CDR1 LNHDA, CDR2 SQIVND (reference sequence). The CDR3 length is 15 residues. Trimming left V 6 bases short and J 0 bases short, with 11 bases between. CDR3 nucleotides: TGTGCCAGTAGAGTGGCGGCAGCAACTAATGAAAAACTGTTTTTT. Encoded protein: CASRVAAATNEKLFF.

The genes are TRBV30 and TRBJ1-5; 9 positions agree with TRBD1. Germline V CDR1 and CDR2: GTSNPN, SVGIG (reference sequence). The CDR3 contains 13 residues. Unmatched junction bases numbered 3, after V lost 2 bases and J lost 7 bases. This CDR3 reads CAWSYRGLQPQHF. In DNA form, the CDR3 reads TGTGCCTGGAGTTACAGGGGGCTGCAGCCCCAGCATTTT. The full variable domain, its missing parts supplied by reference TRBV30 and TRBJ1-5, is SQTIHQWPATLVQPVGSPLSLECTVEGTSNPNLYWYRQAAGRGLQLLFYSVGIGQISSEVPQNLSASRPQDRQFILSSKKLLLSDSGFYLCAWSYRGLQPQHFGDGTRLSIL.

V usage is TRBV6-5 and J usage is TRBJ1-1, with 8 bases identical to TRBD1. This CDR3 contains 13 residues. V was pared by 10 bases and J by 6 bases, with 10 bases of the junction left unmatched. CDR1 MNHEY and CDR2 SVGAGI come from the germline V gene. The CDR3 nucleotides read TGTGCCACCCAAACAGGGGGTCTCGCTGAAGCTTTCTTT. As protein: CATQTGGLAEAFF.

V gene TRBV24-1 combines with J gene TRBJ1-1; possibly TRBD1 for D (6 bases). From germline, CDR1 is KGHDR and CDR2 SFDVKD. The CDR3 has 15 residues. Trimming removed 5 bases at V and 7 bases at J, with 19 bases between. The chain's CDR3 is CATSGTVVGHFEAFF. The CDR3 DNA sequence: TGTGCCACCAGTGGAACCGTTGTGGGACATTTTGAAGCTTTCTTT.

The chain has TRBV20-1 and TRBJ1-1, with 11 positions matching TRBD1. Looked up from germline, CDR1 is DFQATT and CDR2 is SNEGSKA (reference sequence). V dropped 3 bases and J dropped 5; count of bases not matched to a gene: 8. The CDR3 spans 15 residues. The CDR3 sequence: CSASTGTGGRTEAFF. DNA of the CDR3: TGCAGTGCTAGTACCGGGACAGGGGGTAGGACTGAAGCTTTCTTT.

The chain uses TRBV5-1 and TRBJ2-1, with TRBD2 matching over 9 bases. In germline, CDR1 is SGHRS, CDR2 YFSETQ. This CDR3 has 17 amino acids. After removal of 0 bases from V and 2 bases from J, the junction contained 6 bases not matched to a gene. The CDR3 DNA reads TGCGCCAGCAGCTTGGCTCTTAGCGGGGGCACCTACAATGAGCAGTTCTTC. Its translation: CASSLALSGGTYNEQFF.

This chain joins TRBV6-5 and TRBJ2-3, with a weak D call TRBD1 (6 bases). Deletions cut 8 bases from V and 4 bases from J, with 19 bases between. Looked up from germline, CDR1 is MNHEY and CDR2 is SVGAGI. The CDR3 has 15 amino acids. The CDR3 reads CASGSGRTVPDTQYF. The CDR3, as DNA: TGTGCCAGCGGTTCGGGTAGGACAGTGCCAGATACGCAGTATTTT.

The chain has TRBV5-8 and TRBJ2-3; 7 positions agree with TRBD2. CDR1 and CDR2 (germline): SGHTS, YDEGEE. CDR3 length: 14 amino acids. V shed 4 bases, J shed 4 bases, and the junction held 6 bases outside the gene matches. CDR3 amino acids: CASSGGGRSDTQYF. The CDR3, as DNA: TGTGCCAGCAGCGGGGGGGGAAGGTCAGATACGCAGTATTTT.

The chain couples TRBV9 to TRBJ1-2; D remains ambiguous. V dropped 7 bases and J dropped 4 bases, with 8 bases sitting between them. The germline gives CDR1 SGDLS, CDR2 YYNGEE. The CDR3 length is 11 residues. CDR3: CASHGTYGYTF. CDR3 DNA sequence: TGTGCCAGCCATGGAACCTATGGCTACACCTTC.

V gene TRBV7-9 combines with J gene TRBJ1-2, with D tentatively TRBD1 (6 bases). This CDR3 contains 13 residues. In germline, CDR1 is SEHNR, CDR2 FQNEAQ (reference sequence). V shed 1 base and J shed 8 bases, with 11 bases lying between them. As DNA, the CDR3 is TGTGCCAGCAGCTTAGGGGGGCGCTTGGGCTACACCTTC. As protein: CASSLGGRLGYTF.

On this clone itself: A read error may account for a junction end that differs from germline. CDR3 residues: CSVEDPSSF. The DNA for the CDR3 is TGCAGCGTTGAAGATCCAAGCTCATTC. The chain joins TRBV29-1 to TRBJ2-7; D remains ambiguous. The CDR3 totals 9 residues. CDR1 is SQVTM and CDR2 is ANQGSEA in the germline V gene.

V usage is TRBV10-3 and J usage is TRBJ1-1; D gene ambiguous. The CDR3 runs to 15 residues. Germline V lookup: CDR1 ENHRY, CDR2 SYGVKD. V was clipped by 0 bases and J by 0 bases, with 8 bases between them. CDR3 loop: CAISESHRLNTEAFF. CDR3 nucleotide sequence: TGTGCCATCAGTGAGTCTCACAGATTGAACACTGAAGCTTTCTTT.

This rearrangement joins TRBV27 to TRBJ2-4; D is unclear. This CDR3 spans 14 amino acids. V lost 3 bases and J lost 0, with 6 bases in between. Germline CDR1 reads MNHEY; CDR2 reads SMNVEV (reference sequence). This CDR3 reads CASSFSLAKNIQYF. The CDR3 DNA reads as TGTGCCAGCAGTTTCTCCTTAGCCAAAAACATTCAGTACTTC.

This chain uses TRBV9 with TRBJ2-7; D gene unclear. The germline V gene has CDR1 SGDLS and CDR2 YYNGEE. V gave up 4 bases and J gave up 5 bases, with 13 bases separating them. The length of the CDR3 is 13 residues. The CDR3, as DNA: TGTGCCAGCAGCCCAAGTGCAGAGCACGAGCAGTACTTC. It is translated as CASSPSAEHEQYF.